The 20 T cell receptor beta chains listed next were all sequenced from one sample in a study of shared clonotypes between healthy human individuals. Repertoires were generated with immunoSEQ multiplex PCR, while TCRdb's copy carries only in-frame clones and drops some. The sample includes some 2.3 million clones, 80% to 95% seen only once; the top ten take about 0.37%. Sequencing was performed on naive CD4+ T cells from PBMCs. Sample subset: CD45RA+ positively selected. These receptors all come from a man between 18 and 35 years old in good health. Some clones in this sample may be carry-over from other donors' samples.

This rearrangement joins TRBV9 to TRBJ2-7, with 8 nucleotides matching TRBD2. CDR1 is SGDLS and CDR2 is YYNGEE in the germline V gene. V shed 4 bases and J 1 base; nucleotides not matched to a gene: 10. The CDR3 is 16 residues long. CDR3 loop: CASSPTSGGVSYEQYF. The CDR3 nucleotides read TGTGCCAGCAGCCCCACTAGCGGCGGAGTATCCTACGAGCAGTACTTC.

This chain joins TRBV28 and TRBJ2-4; no firm D call. The V and J ends lost 6 bases and 0 bases respectively, with 6 bases between them. Germline lookup yields CDR1 MDHEN and CDR2 SYDVKM. The CDR3 runs 13 residues. CDR3 loop: CASRSLAKNIQYF. The CDR3 nucleotides read TGTGCCAGCAGGTCATTAGCCAAAAACATTCAGTACTTC.

The chain combines TRBV28 with TRBJ2-3; tentative D call: TRBD2 (6 bases). This CDR3 has 14 amino acids. The ends were cut back, 6 bases at V and 5 bases at J, with 15 bases in the middle. CDR1 MDHEN and CDR2 SYDVKM come from the germline V gene. Written as DNA, the CDR3 is TGTGCCAGCAGCCTCCGGGGGAAGGGAGATACGCAGTATTTT. Translated: CASSLRGKGDTQYF.

The V gene is TRBV28, the J gene TRBJ1-1; 8 positions agree with TRBD1. Germline V lookup: CDR1 MDHEN, CDR2 SYDVKM. J gave up 10 bases and V 6 bases, and 10 bases lay outside the gene matches. The CDR3 extends over 13 amino acids. This CDR3 reads CASSPGGTGGAFF. The CDR3 DNA follows: TGTGCCAGCAGCCCCGGAGGGACAGGAGGAGCTTTCTTT.

The V call is TRBV19, the J call TRBJ2-2, with D maybe TRBD2 (6 bases). Between the trimmed V and J ends, which lost 4 bases and 6 bases, there was a span of 12 bases. The CDR3 covers 14 residues. Germline V gene data show CDR1 as LNHDA and CDR2 as SQIVND (reference sequence). This chain's CDR3 is CASSTAEGPGELFF. The CDR3 nucleotides are TGTGCCAGTAGTACCGCGGAGGGCCCCGGGGAGCTGTTTTTT.

V gene TRBV4-1 combines with J gene TRBJ2-7, with D perhaps being TRBD1 or TRBD2 (6 bases each). V was trimmed by 3 bases and J by 2 bases, leaving 14 bases between them. The CDR3 is 15 amino acids. In germline, CDR1 is MGHRA, CDR2 YSYEKL. The DNA of the CDR3 is TGCGCCAGCAGCCAGAGGAGGGACACCCCCTACGAGCAGTACTTC. It yields the protein CASSQRRDTPYEQYF.

The chain links TRBV19 to TRBJ1-1, with D maybe TRBD1 (6 bases). CDR3 length equals 16 residues. Germline V gives CDR1 LNHDA, CDR2 SQIVND (reference sequence). Trimming left V 5 bases short and J 1 base short, with 17 bases between. The CDR3 DNA is TGTGCCAGTAGTCCCGCCAGGGGCGGAAGGAACACTGAAGCTTTCTTT. The encoded protein is CASSPARGGRNTEAFF.

This sequence joins TRBV11-1 and TRBJ2-5; D call uncertain. Germline-derived CDR1 and CDR2 are SGHAT and FQDESV (reference sequence). CDR3 length: 13 amino acids. Deletions cut 5 bases from V and 4 bases from J, with 11 bases between. In nucleotides, the CDR3 is TGTGCCAGCAGCGACTTCTCGACAGAGACCCAGTACTTC. Protein: CASSDFSTETQYF.

This clone was observed once. The V and J genes are TRBV27 and TRBJ2-5; TRBD2 is a possible D gene (7 bases). There are 15 residues in the CDR3. V shed 0 bases and J shed 3 bases, with 11 bases lying between them. The germline CDR1 and CDR2 sequences are MNHEY and SMNVEV (reference sequence). CDR3 region: CASSLSRGGEETQYF. The CDR3 DNA follows: TGTGCCAGCAGTTTATCGAGGGGGGGCGAAGAGACCCAGTACTTC.

The CDR3 is CASSSPSRSLSAYEQYF. In nucleotides, the CDR3 is TGTGCCAGCAGCTCCCCATCGCGAAGCCTGAGCGCCTACGAGCAGTACTTC. This chain joins TRBV28 and TRBJ2-7; D is ambiguous. The germline V and J ends were trimmed by 6 bases and 2 bases, with 23 bases remaining between them. Per germline, CDR1 MDHEN and CDR2 SYDVKM. The CDR3 is 17 amino acids.

The chain employs TRBV7-2 and TRBJ2-5; 10 bases agree with TRBD1. Germline V gives CDR1 SGHTA, CDR2 FQGNSA. The length of the CDR3 is 15 residues. The V segment lost 2 bases and the J segment 4 bases; nucleotides outside the gene matches: 4. The CDR3 DNA is TGTGCCAGCAGCTTACAACGGACAGGGGGAGAGACCCAGTACTTC. This translates into CASSLQRTGGETQYF.

The V gene is TRBV18, the J gene TRBJ1-2; no clear D gene. There are 14 residues in the CDR3. Germline CDR1 is KGHSH and CDR2 is LQKENI. Trimming removed 1 base from V and 6 bases from J, with 12 bases in between. CDR3 coding DNA: TGTGCCAGCTCACCACGGTCAGCTGGAGATGGCTACACCTTC. Residues: CASSPRSAGDGYTF.

About this clone itself: This sample also contains other DNA sequences that code for the same CDR3. CDR3: CASSLGVGETQYF. The CDR3 DNA is TGTGCCAGCAGCTTAGGTGTAGGGGAGACCCAGTACTTC. The chain has TRBV7-2 and TRBJ2-5; D gene unclear. V lost 1 base, J lost 5 bases, and 8 bases lay in between. The CDR3 extends over 13 amino acids. Germline CDR1 SGHTA, CDR2 FQGNSA.

The rearrangement uses TRBV29-1 and TRBJ2-3; TRBD2 aligns across 12 bases. Trimming removed 4 bases from V and 0 bases from J; junction bases left unmatched: 5. The CDR3 runs 16 residues. CDR1 and CDR2 (germline): SQVTM, ANQGSEA. The CDR3 loop is CSVGGLAGFSTDTQYF. Here the CDR3 DNA reads TGCAGCGTTGGCGGACTAGCGGGGTTTAGCACAGATACGCAGTATTTT.

The chain joins TRBV7-7 to TRBJ2-7, with 9 positions matching TRBD2. The germline V gene encodes CDR1 SSHAT and CDR2 FNYEAQ (reference sequence). The V and J ends lost 5 bases and 3 bases, in that order; junction bases with no gene match: 8. The CDR3 sequence is 15 residues long. Here the CDR3 reads CASSPLAGGGYEQYF. The CDR3 bases are TGTGCCAGCAGCCCACTAGCGGGTGGCGGCTACGAGCAGTACTTC.

V gene TRBV18 combines with J gene TRBJ2-7, with D perhaps matching TRBD1 (5 bases). V lost 3 bases, J lost 0 bases, and 9 bases lay in between. This CDR3 has 14 residues. Germline CDR1 KGHSH, CDR2 LQKENI. The CDR3 loop is CASSPLDISYEQYF. The CDR3 region has the DNA TGTGCCAGCTCACCCCTGGACATCTCCTACGAGCAGTACTTC.

V is TRBV10-3 and J is TRBJ2-1; 9 bases are a match to TRBD2. J was trimmed by 9 bases and V by 0 bases; bases with no gene match: 0. The CDR3 has 13 amino acids. Germline assignment: CDR1 ENHRY and CDR2 SYGVKD. The CDR3, as DNA: TGTGCCATCAGTGAGTCGACTAGCGGTGAGCAGTTCTTC. It is translated as CAISESTSGEQFF.

CDR3 DNA sequence: TGTGCCAGCAGTGGTGCAGGGGGCTACACCTTC. Translated: CASSGAGGYTF. The chain recombines TRBV6-1 with TRBJ1-2; D possibly corresponds to TRBD1 (5 bases). The V and J ends lost 4 bases and 8 bases respectively, with 8 bases between them. Per germline, CDR1 MNHNS and CDR2 SASEGT. CDR3 length equals 11 residues.

The chain is built from TRBV19 and TRBJ1-2, with TRBD1 as a possible D gene (5 bases). Germline CDR1 LNHDA, CDR2 SQIVND (reference sequence). The CDR3 is made up of 15 amino acids. The V end was cut by 5 bases, the J end by 2 bases, with 15 bases between. The CDR3 reads CASSVPGPLNYGYTF. As DNA, the CDR3 is TGTGCCAGTAGTGTCCCGGGACCCCTCAACTATGGCTACACCTTC.

The chain is built from TRBV2 and TRBJ2-1; the match to TRBD2 covers 8 bases. CDR1 SNHLY and CDR2 FYNNEI come from the germline V gene. CDR3 size: 14 residues. Germline trimming cut 7 bases from V and 9 bases from J; bases unmatched to any gene: 11. CDR3 in amino acids: CASIQLADWGEQFF. Here the CDR3 DNA reads TGTGCCAGCATACAACTAGCGGATTGGGGTGAGCAGTTCTTC.